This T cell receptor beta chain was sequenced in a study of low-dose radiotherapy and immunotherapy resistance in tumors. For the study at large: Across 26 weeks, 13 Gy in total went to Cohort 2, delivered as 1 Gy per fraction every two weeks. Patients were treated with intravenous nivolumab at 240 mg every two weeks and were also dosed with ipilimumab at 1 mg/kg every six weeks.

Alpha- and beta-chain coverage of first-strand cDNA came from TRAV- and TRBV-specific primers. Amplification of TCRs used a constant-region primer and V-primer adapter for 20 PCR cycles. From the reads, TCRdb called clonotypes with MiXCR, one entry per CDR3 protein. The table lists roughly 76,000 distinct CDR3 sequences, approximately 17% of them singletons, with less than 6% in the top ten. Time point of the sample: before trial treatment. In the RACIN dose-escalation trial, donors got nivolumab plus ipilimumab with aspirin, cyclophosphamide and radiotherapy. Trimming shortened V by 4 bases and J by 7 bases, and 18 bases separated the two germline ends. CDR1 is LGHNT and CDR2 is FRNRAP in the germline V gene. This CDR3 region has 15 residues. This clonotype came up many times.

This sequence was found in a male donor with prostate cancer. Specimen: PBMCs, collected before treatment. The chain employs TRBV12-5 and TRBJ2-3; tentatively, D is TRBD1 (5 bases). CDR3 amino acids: CASGSVTASLYTQYF. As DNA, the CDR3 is TGTGCTAGTGGTTCGGTGACAGCCTCGTTGTATACGCAGTATTTT. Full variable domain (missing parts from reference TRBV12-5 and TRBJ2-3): DARVTQTPRHKVTEMGQEVTMRCQPILGHNTVFWYRQTMMQGLELLAYFRNRAPLDDSGMPKDRFSAEMPDATLATLKIQPSEPRDSAVYFCASGSVTASLYTQYFGPGTRLTVL.